The rows below give T cell receptor beta chains drawn from one sample of a study of blood T cell repertoires in COVID-19. Profiling relied on immunoSEQ multiplex PCR, and the TCRdb table lists in-frame clones only, not all of them. The data show 400,000 to 500,000 clones, roughly 90% seen once. Sequencing used PBMCs or T cells enriched from blood (not recorded which). These receptors were collected from a woman under 30 who had been exposed to COVID-19. Both conserved end residues are part of each CDR3.

J gene	V gene	CDR3 protein
TRBJ2-3	TRBV27	CASSLGRGDTQYF
TRBJ2-2	TRBV9	CASSVDSYTGELFF
TRBJ1-2	TRBV28	CASSIERGYGYTF
TRBJ2-5	TRBV4-2	CASSPLGAYQETQYF
TRBJ2-7	TRBV10-3	CAISRDSVGEQYF
TRBJ1-2	TRBV25-1	CASRRDSNYGYTF
TRBJ2-3	TRBV7-8	CASKAWGGTDTQYF
TRBJ2-4	TRBV7-9	CASSFPRQGAGGNIQYF
TRBJ2-7	TRBV7-2	CASNTPGTGVYEQYF
TRBJ2-2	TRBV28	CASSLTGSTGELFF
TRBJ2-1	TRBV5-1	CASSLPPLAGGRNNEQFF
NA	TRBV12-3/TRBV12-4	CASRLHQETQYF
TRBJ1-1	TRBV7-2	CASSVFGGNTEAFF
TRBJ2-5	TRBV29-1	CSAASGGVQETQYF
TRBJ2-5	TRBV7-8	CASSLSPGTLMLETQYF
TRBJ2-1	TRBV7-2	CASSLSGSSSYNEQFF
TRBJ1-2	TRBV4-3	CASSQDAGAIYGYTF
TRBJ1-5	TRBV6-5	CASRRAPGYQPQHF
TRBJ1-4	TRBV11-2	CASSTHRTGEHEKLFF
TRBJ1-4	TRBV28	CASSLTRDRVNEKLFF
TRBJ1-2	TRBV19	CASSIRGSGYTF
TRBJ2-1	TRBV5-1	CASSLGTVDDNEQFF
TRBJ2-7	TRBV5-6	CASSLSGGHEQYF
TRBJ2-3	TRBV5-1	CASSLAGGTDTQYF
TRBJ2-3	TRBV6-5	CASSYGGAGTDTQYF
TRBJ2-7	TRBV28	CASSPLQRVYEQYF
TRBJ2-6	TRBV18	CASSPSGQGSLVLGANVLTF